The clone carrying this T cell receptor (beta chain) was detected a few times. Its cognate antigen is unknown. Losses at the gene ends were 7 bases for V and 1 base for J; bases not matched to a gene: 8. The CDR3 sequence is 15 residues long. Germline V gene sequence: CDR1 MNHEY, CDR2 SMNVEV (reference sequence). These data originate in a study of T-cell reconstitution after alpha-beta-depleted transplantation in children. Findings of the study overall: T-cell counts and diversity were attributed mostly to newly produced T cells one year after transplant. Reportedly, alpha-beta T cells present about two months post-transplant originated from several hundred expanded clones of graft origin. Recipient T cells and thymic progenitors that survived gave rise to the high TCRbeta diversity observed at day 60 in some patients.

TCRbeta library preparation incorporated unique molecular identifiers. Each CDR3 protein gets one entry after TCRdb re-called the PCR reads with MiXCR. The sample holds approximately 1,000,000 distinct CDR3 sequences, 25% to 35% seen once. The chain carries TRBV27 and TRBJ1-1; 8 bases are shared with TRBD1. The source is a boy in the first two years of life who had a stem cell transplant for SCID, so the T cells may come from the graft donor. Material: PBMCs, mostly from graft donor cells, obtained 360 days after TCRalphabeta/CD19-depleted stem cell transplant. Here the CDR3 DNA reads TGTGCCAGCATAAGATCAGGGGGCGGGAACACTGAAGCTTTCTTT. Its protein is CASIRSGGGNTEAFF.